The 28 T cell receptor beta chains listed next were all sequenced from one sample in a study of shared clonotypes between healthy human individuals. Produced via immunoSEQ multiplex PCR; TCRdb's table is partial and in-frame only. Of hundreds of thousands of clones in the sample, nearly 98% were seen once. CD45RO-negative CD8 cells positively selected for CCR7 made up the naive population, which excluded terminally differentiated effector memory CD45RA+ cells. Sequenced sample: naive CD8+ T cells sorted from blood. These TCRs come from a man aged 25-45 years in good health.

The J gene is TRBJ2-1, the V gene TRBV7-2, with D uncertain. In germline, CDR1 is SGHTA, CDR2 FQGNSA. Trimming removed 2 bases at V and 3 bases at J, with 8 bases between. This CDR3 comprises 14 residues. DNA of the CDR3: TGTGCCAGCAGCTTAATTAGACTCTACAATGAGCAGTTCTTC. This encodes CASSLIRLYNEQFF.

J is TRBJ2-3 and V is TRBV5-1; 7 nucleotides agree with TRBD2. J gave up 6 bases and V 0 bases, and 10 bases lay outside the gene matches. There are 16 residues in the CDR3. Germline lookup yields CDR1 SGHRS and CDR2 YFSETQ. The CDR3 DNA sequence: TGCGCCAGCAGCTTGGACGCTAGCGGCAAAGGGGATACGCAGTATTTT. It translates to CASSLDASGKGDTQYF.

This CDR3 reads CASRGGSSYEQYF. As DNA, the CDR3 is TGTGCCAGCAGAGGGGGCAGTTCCTACGAGCAGTACTTC. The J gene is TRBJ2-7, the V gene TRBV5-5; 7 bases agree with TRBD1. V lost 5 bases, J lost 1 base, and 3 bases stayed unmatched. CDR3 length equals 13 residues. CDR1 is SGHKS, CDR2 YYEKEE, per germline (reference sequence).

This sequence joins TRBV29-1 and TRBJ2-7, with 7 positions matching TRBD1. The trim removed 0 bases at V and 4 bases at J, leaving 6 bases unmatched. CDR3 size: 14 residues. Per germline, CDR1 SQVTM and CDR2 ANQGSEA. The CDR3 bases are TGCAGCGTTGAAGAACCCCGGACAGGTTACGAGCAGTACTTC. It yields the protein CSVEEPRTGYEQYF.

The V and J genes are TRBV11-3 and TRBJ2-2; D is perhaps TRBD1 or TRBD2 (5 bases each). The CDR3 runs to 15 residues. CDR1 is SGHNT, CDR2 YENEEA, per germline. V dropped 4 bases and J dropped 1 base, with 10 bases sitting between them. The CDR3 bases are TGTGCCAGCAGCTCCCTGGGGGAGAACACCGGGGAGCTGTTTTTT. Protein product: CASSSLGENTGELFF. Full variable domain (missing parts from reference TRBV11-3 and TRBJ2-2): EAGVVQSPRYKIIEKKQPVAFWCNPISGHNTLYWYLQNLGQGPELLIRYENEEAVDDSQLPKDRFSAERLKGVDSTLKIQPAELGDSAVYLCASSSLGENTGELFFGEGSRLTVL.

The chain recombines TRBV4-1 with TRBJ2-2; TRBD2 is a possible D gene (5 bases). CDR1 is MGHRA, CDR2 YSYEKL, per germline. With 4 bases removed from V and 0 bases from J, the gap between germline ends came to 9 bases. The CDR3 extends over 15 amino acids. CDR3 region: CASSRGASNTGELFF. In DNA form, the CDR3 reads TGCGCCAGCAGCCGGGGAGCGTCGAACACCGGGGAGCTGTTTTTT.

The CDR3 DNA reads as TGTGCCACCAGCCCAGGGAGGGGGAGTCGTTACGAGCAGTACTTC. Amino acid sequence: CATSPGRGSRYEQYF. The chain joins TRBV15 to TRBJ2-7; the D gene is possibly TRBD2 (7 bases). Germline CDR1 LNHNV, CDR2 YYDKDF (reference sequence). This CDR3 is 15 amino acids long. Between the trimmed V and J ends, which lost 5 bases and 4 bases, there was a span of 18 bases.

The V gene is TRBV5-1, the J gene TRBJ2-4; 8 bases are shared with TRBD2. Trimming at V came to 2 bases and at J to 0 bases, leaving 7 bases not matched to a gene. Germline V gives CDR1 SGHRS, CDR2 YFSETQ. This CDR3 comprises 17 residues. The CDR3 DNA reads TGCGCCAGCAGCTTAGGTGATAGCGGGATAGCCAAAAACATTCAGTACTTC. It is translated as CASSLGDSGIAKNIQYF.

V usage is TRBV27 and J usage is TRBJ2-2; D is undetermined. V was cut by 8 bases and J by 4 bases, with 11 bases left in between. The CDR3 is 13 amino acids. From germline, CDR1 is MNHEY and CDR2 SMNVEV (reference sequence). CDR3 residues: CASGLQGTGELFF. Written as DNA, the CDR3 is TGTGCCAGCGGCCTACAAGGCACCGGGGAGCTGTTTTTT.

This clone was counted a single time. CDR3 residues: CASSLVARPTEAFF. In nucleotides, the CDR3 is TGTGCCAGCAGCTTAGTCGCCAGACCCACTGAAGCTTTCTTT. The rearrangement uses TRBV11-2 and TRBJ1-1; D remains unclear. V was cut by 1 base and J by 4 bases, with 10 bases left in between. Germline CDR1 and CDR2: SGHAT and FQNNGV. This CDR3 is 14 amino acids long.

This chain uses TRBV5-4 with TRBJ2-7; TRBD2 aligns across 10 bases. With V trimmed by 2 bases and J by 4 bases, 6 bases remained unmatched. The length of the CDR3 is 15 residues. Germline CDR1 reads SGHNT; CDR2 reads YYREEE (reference sequence). CDR3 DNA: TGTGCCAGCAGCTTAACTAGCGGGGCCGAGTACGAGCAGTACTTC. It yields the protein CASSLTSGAEYEQYF.

This chain uses TRBV5-5 with TRBJ2-7, with 8 bases aligning to TRBD1. The CDR3 has 13 residues. The V gene's germline CDR1 is SGHKS and CDR2 YYEKEE (reference sequence). The junction had 0 bases not matched to a gene; V was cut back by 4 bases and J by 0 bases. The CDR3 protein is CASSGQGSYEQYF. The CDR3 nucleotides read TGTGCCAGCAGCGGACAGGGCTCCTACGAGCAGTACTTC.

The rearrangement links TRBV4-1 to TRBJ2-3; 11 positions match TRBD2. The CDR3 extends over 17 amino acids. Trimming removed 3 bases from V and 3 bases from J; junction bases left unmatched: 8. The germline gives CDR1 MGHRA, CDR2 YSYEKL. This CDR3 is CASSHMTSGILTDTQYF. CDR3 bases: TGCGCCAGCAGCCATATGACTAGCGGGATTCTGACAGATACGCAGTATTTT.

The V call is TRBV5-1, the J call TRBJ2-7, with 7 bases identical to TRBD2. CDR1 is SGHRS, CDR2 YFSETQ, per germline. V lost 0 bases and J lost 2; bases outside the gene matches: 26. The CDR3 runs 22 residues. Here the CDR3 DNA reads TGCGCCAGCAGCTTGGTGGTACTGGAGGTGGACTCTTCCGGGAGGCCCCCCTACGAGCAGTACTTC. Its translation: CASSLVVLEVDSSGRPPYEQYF.

The rearrangement joins TRBV4-3 to TRBJ1-1; 9 positions agree with TRBD1. Germline CDR1 and CDR2: LGHNA and YSLEER. Losses at the gene ends were 4 bases for V and 4 bases for J; bases not matched to a gene: 1. The length of the CDR3 is 13 residues. The CDR3 spells CASSRGQGTEAFF. The DNA of the CDR3 is TGCGCCAGCAGCCGGGGACAGGGCACTGAAGCTTTCTTT.

J is TRBJ2-7 and V is TRBV6-1; 8 bases are a match to TRBD1. Unmatched junction bases numbered 6, after V lost 0 bases and J lost 5 bases. The germline V gene encodes CDR1 MNHNS and CDR2 SASEGT. There are 15 residues in the CDR3. CDR3 bases: TGTGCCAGCAGTGAAGCAGGACAGGGCTTCAACGAGCAGTACTTC. It is translated as CASSEAGQGFNEQYF.

The V call is TRBV7-9, the J call TRBJ2-7; weak D call: TRBD2 (6 bases). This CDR3 spans 14 amino acids. V was pared by 0 bases and J by 5 bases, with 11 bases between. CDR1 is SEHNR and CDR2 is FQNEAQ in the germline V gene (reference sequence). The CDR3 DNA sequence: TGTGCCAGCAGCTTAGCGACGGGAGAGGACGAGCAGTACTTC. Its protein is CASSLATGEDEQYF.

This chain links TRBV5-6 with TRBJ1-2, with 7 positions matching TRBD1. Germline trimming cut 4 bases from V and 0 bases from J; bases unmatched to any gene: 6. The CDR3 extends over 15 amino acids. CDR1 is SGHDT and CDR2 is YYEEEE in the germline V gene. The CDR3 DNA is TGTGCCAGCAGCGGGGACAGTGCGGCTAACTATGGCTACACCTTC. This translates into CASSGDSAANYGYTF.

J is TRBJ2-3 and V is TRBV7-9; D might be TRBD1 (5 bases). The germline gives CDR1 SEHNR, CDR2 FQNEAQ (reference sequence). V was cut by 1 base and J by 6 bases, with 11 bases left in between. The CDR3 is 14 amino acids. The CDR3 reads CASSLGSGQDTQYF. CDR3 DNA sequence: TGTGCCAGCAGCTTAGGGTCAGGGCAGGATACGCAGTATTTT.

The chain is built from TRBV7-9 and TRBJ2-7; 10 nucleotides align to TRBD2. J gave up 2 bases and V 7 bases, and 5 bases lay outside the gene matches. The CDR3 is 14 residues long. Germline CDR1 SEHNR, CDR2 FQNEAQ (reference sequence). The CDR3 nucleotides read TGTGCCAGCACCCCCGGGACTAGCGCCTACGAGCAGTACTTC. The encoded protein is CASTPGTSAYEQYF.

The rearrangement joins TRBV29-1 to TRBJ2-7; D unresolved. With 2 bases removed from V and 1 base from J, the gap between germline ends came to 12 bases. The CDR3 extends over 14 amino acids. The V gene's germline CDR1 is SQVTM and CDR2 ANQGSEA. This chain's CDR3 is CSVEFQHRSYEQYF. The CDR3 region has the DNA TGCAGCGTTGAATTCCAGCATCGATCCTACGAGCAGTACTTC.

The V call is TRBV27, the J call TRBJ2-1; 10 bases align to TRBD2. The germline V gene encodes CDR1 MNHEY and CDR2 SMNVEV (reference sequence). CDR3 length equals 15 residues. V lost 8 bases to trimming and J lost 9 bases; unmatched junction nucleotides: 13. CDR3 sequence (DNA): TGTGCCAGCGGGCGTGGGGCTAGCGGGAGTTCTGAGCAGTTCTTC. Translation gives CASGRGASGSSEQFF.

The chain combines TRBV27 with TRBJ2-7; D call uncertain. This CDR3 is built from 13 residues. The germline V gene has CDR1 MNHEY and CDR2 SMNVEV (reference sequence). The germline V and J ends were trimmed by 6 bases and 0 bases, with 9 bases remaining between them. DNA for the CDR3: TGTGCCAGCAGCCACAAGGACTCCTACGAGCAGTACTTC. Residues: CASSHKDSYEQYF.

The rearrangement links TRBV7-9 to TRBJ2-7; D is tentatively TRBD1 or TRBD2 (6 bases each). The CDR3 covers 15 residues. Germline V gene sequence: CDR1 SEHNR, CDR2 FQNEAQ (reference sequence). V was clipped by 3 bases and J by 2 bases, with 14 bases between them. The CDR3 loop is CASSFLDGGTYEQYF. CDR3 DNA: TGTGCCAGCAGCTTCTTAGACGGGGGCACCTACGAGCAGTACTTC. Based on the CDR3 plus reference TRBV7-9 and TRBJ2-7, the full variable domain is DTGVSQNPRHKITKRGQNVTFRCDPISEHNRLYWYRQTLGQGPEFLTYFQNEAQLEKSRLLSDRFSAERPKGSFSTLEIQRTEQGDSAMYLCASSFLDGGTYEQYFGPGTRLTVT.

A single count supports this clone. This chain uses TRBV25-1 with TRBJ1-4; D is possibly TRBD1 (6 bases). CDR1 is MGHDK, CDR2 SYGVNS, per germline. The CDR3 extends over 15 amino acids. V was cut by 3 bases and J by 5 bases, with 13 bases left in between. The CDR3 DNA reads as TGTGCCAGCAGTGACAAACAGGGCCTCAATGAAAAACTGTTTTTT. This translates into CASSDKQGLNEKLFF. Using reference TRBV25-1 and TRBJ1-4 for the parts outside the CDR3, the full variable domain is EADIYQTPRYLVIGTGKKITLECSQTMGHDKMYWYQQDPGMELHLIHYSYGVNSTEKGDLSSESTVSRIRTEHFPLTLESARPSHTSQYLCASSDKQGLNEKLFFGSGTQLSVL.

V gene TRBV21-1 combines with J gene TRBJ2-7; TRBD1 is the table's D call, not checked against the DNA. TRBV21-1 is a known pseudogene. This CDR3 contains 15 residues. The CDR3 loop is CASSYRGTGGNEQYF. The CDR3 nucleotides are TGTGCCAGCAGCTACCGCGGGACAGGGGGCAACGAGCAGTACTTC.

This chain joins TRBV11-2 and TRBJ2-5, with D perhaps matching TRBD1 (6 bases). Trimming cost V 5 bases and J 4 bases, with 14 bases left between them. CDR3 length equals 14 residues. Per germline, CDR1 SGHAT and CDR2 FQNNGV. The CDR3 sequence is CASSQTGTLETQYF. In nucleotides, the CDR3 is TGTGCCAGCAGCCAGACAGGAACTCTAGAGACCCAGTACTTC.

The V call is TRBV28, the J call TRBJ1-2, with TRBD1 matching 9 bases. Germline values: CDR1 MDHEN, CDR2 SYDVKM. CDR3 length: 15 residues. The junction had 8 bases not matched to a gene; V was cut back by 1 base and J by 8 bases. This CDR3 reads CASSLFSGTGNGYTF. DNA for the CDR3: TGTGCCAGCAGTTTATTTAGCGGGACAGGGAACGGCTACACCTTC.